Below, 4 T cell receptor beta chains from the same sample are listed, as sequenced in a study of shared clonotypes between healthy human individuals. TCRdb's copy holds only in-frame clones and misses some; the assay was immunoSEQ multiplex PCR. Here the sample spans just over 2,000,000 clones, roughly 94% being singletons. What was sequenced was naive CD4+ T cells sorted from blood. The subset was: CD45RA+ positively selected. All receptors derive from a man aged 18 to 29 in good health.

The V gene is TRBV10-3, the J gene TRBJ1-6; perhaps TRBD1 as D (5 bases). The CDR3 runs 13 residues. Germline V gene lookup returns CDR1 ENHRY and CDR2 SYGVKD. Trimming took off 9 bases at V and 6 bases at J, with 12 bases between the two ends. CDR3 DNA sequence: TGTGCCATAGGGGTTGGGGCTAATTCACCCCTCCACTTT. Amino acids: CAIGVGANSPLHF.

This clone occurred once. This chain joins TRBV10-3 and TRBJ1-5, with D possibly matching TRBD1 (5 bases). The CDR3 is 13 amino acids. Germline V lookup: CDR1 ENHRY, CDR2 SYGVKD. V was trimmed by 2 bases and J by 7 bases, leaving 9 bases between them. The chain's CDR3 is CAISEPQGQPQHF. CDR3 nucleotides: TGTGCCATCAGTGAGCCCCAGGGCCAGCCCCAGCATTTT.

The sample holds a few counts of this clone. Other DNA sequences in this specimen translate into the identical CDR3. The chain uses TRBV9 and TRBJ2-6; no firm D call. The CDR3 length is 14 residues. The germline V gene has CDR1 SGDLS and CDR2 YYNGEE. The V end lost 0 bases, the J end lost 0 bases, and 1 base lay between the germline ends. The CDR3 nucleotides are TGTGCCAGCAGCGTAGCCTCTGGGGCCAACGTCCTGACTTTC. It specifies CASSVASGANVLTF.

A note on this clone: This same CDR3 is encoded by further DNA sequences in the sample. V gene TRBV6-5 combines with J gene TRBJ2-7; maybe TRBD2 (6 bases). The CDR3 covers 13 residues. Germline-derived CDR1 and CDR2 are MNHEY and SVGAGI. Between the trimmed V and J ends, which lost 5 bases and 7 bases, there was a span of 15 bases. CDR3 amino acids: CASSAGTPGEQYF. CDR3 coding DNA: TGTGCCAGCAGTGCCGGGACTCCTGGGGAGCAGTACTTC.